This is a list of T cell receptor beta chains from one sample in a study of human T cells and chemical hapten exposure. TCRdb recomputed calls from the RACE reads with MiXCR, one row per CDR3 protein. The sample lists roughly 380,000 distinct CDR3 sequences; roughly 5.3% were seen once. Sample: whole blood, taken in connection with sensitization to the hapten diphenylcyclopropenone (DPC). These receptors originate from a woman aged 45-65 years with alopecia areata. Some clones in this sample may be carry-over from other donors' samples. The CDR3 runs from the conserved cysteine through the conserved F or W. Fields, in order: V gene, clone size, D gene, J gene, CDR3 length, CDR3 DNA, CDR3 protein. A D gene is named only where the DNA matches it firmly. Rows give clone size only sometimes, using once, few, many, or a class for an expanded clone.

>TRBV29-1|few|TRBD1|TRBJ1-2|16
TGCAGCGGCCTGCTGGCTACAGGGGGTACTAACTATGGCTACACCTTC
CSGLLATGGTNYGYTF
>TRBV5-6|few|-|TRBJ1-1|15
TGTGCCAGCAGCGAAAGGGGCAGCATGAACACTGAAGCTTTCTTT
CASSERGSMNTEAFF
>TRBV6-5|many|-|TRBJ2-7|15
TGTGCCAGCAGTTACACAGCTCCGGTTTCCTACGAGCAGTACTTC
CASSYTAPVSYEQYF
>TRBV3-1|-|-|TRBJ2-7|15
TGTGCCAGCAGCCAAGGAAGCGTAGGGGTGCACGAGCAGTACTTC
CASSQGSVGVHEQYF
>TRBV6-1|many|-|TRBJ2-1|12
TGTGCCAGCACCACCACTTACAATGAGCAGTTCTTC
CASTTTYNEQFF
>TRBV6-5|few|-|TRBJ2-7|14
TGTGCCAGCAGTAACCTCGCCGGAGTCGGGGAGCAGTACTTC
CASSNLAGVGEQYF
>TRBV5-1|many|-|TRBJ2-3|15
TGCGCCAGCAGCTTGGAAGGGCTTAGCGCAGATACGCAGTATTTT
CASSLEGLSADTQYF
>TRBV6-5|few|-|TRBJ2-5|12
TGTGCCAGCTGTAGACCTCCGGAGACCCAGTACTTC
CASCRPPETQYF
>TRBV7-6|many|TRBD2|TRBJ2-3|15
TGTGCCAGCAGCTTACGCGGGAGGGCCGTGGATACGCAGTATTTT
CASSLRGRAVDTQYF
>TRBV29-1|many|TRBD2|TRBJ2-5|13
TGCAGCGGGGCTAGCGGGAGTCGAGAGACCCAGTACTTC
CSGASGSRETQYF
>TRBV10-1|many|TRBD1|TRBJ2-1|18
TGCGCCAGCAGAAGGGACAGTAACGGGGAGAGAGCCTACAATGAGCAGTTCTTC
CASRRDSNGERAYNEQFF
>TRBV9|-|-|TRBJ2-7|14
TGTGCCAGCAGCGTAGTACCAGATTCCTACGAGCAGTACTTC
CASSVVPDSYEQYF
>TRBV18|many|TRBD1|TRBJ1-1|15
TGTGCCAGCTCACCATTCCCGGTCGACAGGGAGGTAGCTTTCTTT
CASSPFPVDREVAFF
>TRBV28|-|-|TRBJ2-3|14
TGTGCCAGCAGAGCCCTGATTAGCACAGATACGCAGTATTTT
CASRALISTDTQYF
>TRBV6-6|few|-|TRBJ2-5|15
TGTGCCAGCAGTTTTGGCTCGACACCCTCGGCGACCCAGTACTTC
CASSFGSTPSATQYF
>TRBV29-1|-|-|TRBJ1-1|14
TGCAGCGTCCCTACGGACGGAGCGATCCGTGGTTATATCTTT
CSVPTDGAIRGYIF
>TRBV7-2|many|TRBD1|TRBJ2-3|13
TGTGCCAGCAGCCGGGACAGGGCGGATACGCAGTATTTT
CASSRDRADTQYF
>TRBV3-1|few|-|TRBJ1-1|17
TGTGCCAGCAGCCAAGATATTAGGGGACAAGAATACACTGAAGCTTTCTTT
CASSQDIRGQEYTEAFF
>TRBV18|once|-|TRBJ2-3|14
TGTGCCACCCTTTTGGACTCTAGCACAGATACGCAGTATTTT
CATLLDSSTDTQYF
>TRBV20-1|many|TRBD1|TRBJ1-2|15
TGCAGTGCTAGAGTAGGGGGACAGGGGGCGCGTGGCTACACCTTC
CSARVGGQGARGYTF